The clone carrying this TCR beta chain showed up just a few times. Per the germline V gene, CDR1 is SNHLY and CDR2 is FYNNEI. The CDR3 has 13 amino acids. V lost 9 bases to trimming and J lost 5 bases, with 13 bases between them. This specimen comes from a study of cytomegalovirus exposure and HLA in healthy donors. Researchers ran the PCR with 60 Vbeta and 13 Jbeta primers. Repertoires were generated with immunoSEQ multiplex PCR, while TCRdb's copy carries only in-frame clones and drops some. Found here are some 140,000 clones, roughly 73% of them singletons; the top ten hold about 1.2%. The TCR comes from a woman aged 40 to 55 in good health and CMV-seronegative. The chain has TRBV2 and TRBJ1-4; D is undetermined. The sample taken for sequencing was PBMCs. The CDR3 protein is CASHSGSNEKLFF. CDR3 nucleotides: TGTGCCAGTCACTCGGGGTCGAATGAAAAACTGTTTTTT.